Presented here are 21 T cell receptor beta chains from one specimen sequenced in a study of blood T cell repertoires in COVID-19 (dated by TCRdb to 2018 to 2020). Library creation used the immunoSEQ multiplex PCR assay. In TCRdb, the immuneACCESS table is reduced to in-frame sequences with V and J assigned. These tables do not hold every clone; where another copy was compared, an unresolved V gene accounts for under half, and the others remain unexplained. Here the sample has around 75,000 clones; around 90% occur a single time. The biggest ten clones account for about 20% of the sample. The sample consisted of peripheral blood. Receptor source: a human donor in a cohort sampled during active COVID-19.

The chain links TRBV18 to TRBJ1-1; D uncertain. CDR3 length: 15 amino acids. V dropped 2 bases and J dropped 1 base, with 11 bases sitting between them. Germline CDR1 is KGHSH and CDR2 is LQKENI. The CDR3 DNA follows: TGTGCCAGCTCACCAACAGAAAGAAAGAACACTGAAGCTTTCTTT. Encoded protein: CASSPTERKNTEAFF.

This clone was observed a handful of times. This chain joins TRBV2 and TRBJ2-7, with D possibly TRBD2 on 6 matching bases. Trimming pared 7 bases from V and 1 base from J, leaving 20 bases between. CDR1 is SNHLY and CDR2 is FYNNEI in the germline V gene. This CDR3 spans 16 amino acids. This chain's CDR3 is CASTSPGEIASYEQYF. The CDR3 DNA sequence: TGTGCCAGCACCAGTCCGGGGGAGATTGCATCCTACGAGCAGTACTTC.

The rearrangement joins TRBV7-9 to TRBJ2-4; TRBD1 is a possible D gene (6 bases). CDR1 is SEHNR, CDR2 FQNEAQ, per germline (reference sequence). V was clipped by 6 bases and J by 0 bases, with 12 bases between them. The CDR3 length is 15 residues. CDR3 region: CASRADRLAKNIQYF. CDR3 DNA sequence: TGTGCCAGCAGAGCAGACAGGCTAGCCAAAAACATTCAGTACTTC.

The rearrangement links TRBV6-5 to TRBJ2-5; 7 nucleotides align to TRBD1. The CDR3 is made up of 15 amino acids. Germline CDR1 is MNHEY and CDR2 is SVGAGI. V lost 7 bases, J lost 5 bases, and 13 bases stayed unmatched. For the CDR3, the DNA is TGTGCCAGCACCCCTCGAGGGGGCATGGTGGAGACCCAGTACTTC. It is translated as CASTPRGGMVETQYF.

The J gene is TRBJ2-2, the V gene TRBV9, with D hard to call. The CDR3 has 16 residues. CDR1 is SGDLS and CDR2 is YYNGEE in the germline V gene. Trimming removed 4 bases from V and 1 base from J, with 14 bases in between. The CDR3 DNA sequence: TGTGCCAGCAGCACCCGTTCTGCAGGGAACACCGGGGAGCTGTTTTTT. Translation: CASSTRSAGNTGELFF.

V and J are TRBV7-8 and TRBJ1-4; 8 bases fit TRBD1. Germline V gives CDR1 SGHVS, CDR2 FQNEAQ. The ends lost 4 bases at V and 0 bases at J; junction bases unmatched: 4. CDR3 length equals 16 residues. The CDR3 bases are TGTGCCAGCAGCTCGCAGGGGGCTGCAACTAATGAAAAACTGTTTTTT. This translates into CASSSQGAATNEKLFF.

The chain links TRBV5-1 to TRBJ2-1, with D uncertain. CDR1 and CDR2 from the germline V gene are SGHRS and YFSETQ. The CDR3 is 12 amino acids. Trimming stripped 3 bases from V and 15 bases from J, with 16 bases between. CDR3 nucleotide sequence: TGCGCCAGCAGCTCCGCAGCGTCTTTGTGGTTCTTC. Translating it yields CASSSAASLWFF.

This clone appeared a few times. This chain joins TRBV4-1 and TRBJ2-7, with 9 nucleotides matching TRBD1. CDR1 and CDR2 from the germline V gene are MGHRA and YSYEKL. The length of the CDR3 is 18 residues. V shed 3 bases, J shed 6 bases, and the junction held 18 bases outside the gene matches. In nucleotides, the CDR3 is TGCGCCAGCAGCCATGCCCCCAAAAAGGGACAGGGAGACCCCGAGCAGTACTTC. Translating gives CASSHAPKKGQGDPEQYF.

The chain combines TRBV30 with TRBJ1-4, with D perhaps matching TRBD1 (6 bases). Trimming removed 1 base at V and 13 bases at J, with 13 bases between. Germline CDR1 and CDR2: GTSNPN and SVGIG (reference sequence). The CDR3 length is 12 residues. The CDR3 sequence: CAWSAGTFGLFF. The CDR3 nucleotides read TGTGCCTGGAGTGCCGGGACATTTGGACTGTTTTTT.

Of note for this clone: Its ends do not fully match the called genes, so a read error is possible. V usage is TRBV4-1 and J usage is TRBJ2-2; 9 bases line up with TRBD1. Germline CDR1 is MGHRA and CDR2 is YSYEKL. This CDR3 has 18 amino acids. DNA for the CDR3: TGCGCCAGCAGGCAAGGGACAGGGTTGGGTTCGAACACCGGGGAGCTGTTTTTT. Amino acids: CASRQGTGLGSNTGELFF.

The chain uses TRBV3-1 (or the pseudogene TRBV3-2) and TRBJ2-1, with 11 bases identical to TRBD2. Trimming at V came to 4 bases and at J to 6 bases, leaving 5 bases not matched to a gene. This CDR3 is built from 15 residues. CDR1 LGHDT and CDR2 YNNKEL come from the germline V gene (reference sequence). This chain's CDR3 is CASSRVLAGGNEQFF. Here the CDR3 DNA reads TGTGCCAGCAGCCGTGTTCTAGCGGGAGGCAATGAGCAGTTCTTC.

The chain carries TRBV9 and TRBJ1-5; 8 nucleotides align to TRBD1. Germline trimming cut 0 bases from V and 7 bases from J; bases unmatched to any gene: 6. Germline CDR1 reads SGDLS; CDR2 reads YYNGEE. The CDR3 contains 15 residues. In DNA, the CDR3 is TGTGCCAGCAGCGTAGAGGCAACAGGGGGGCAGCCCCAGCATTTT. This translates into CASSVEATGGQPQHF. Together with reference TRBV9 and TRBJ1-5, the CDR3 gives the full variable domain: DSGVTQTPKHLITATGQRVTLRCSPRSGDLSVYWYQQSLDQGLQFLIQYYNGEERAKGNILERFSAQQFPDLHSELNLSSLELGDSALYFCASSVEATGGQPQHFGDGTRLSIL.

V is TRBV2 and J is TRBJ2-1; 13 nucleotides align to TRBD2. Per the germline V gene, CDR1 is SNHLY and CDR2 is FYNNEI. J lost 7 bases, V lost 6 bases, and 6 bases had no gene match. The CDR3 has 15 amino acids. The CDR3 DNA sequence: TGTGCCAGCAGACCCGGACTAGCGGGAGTGAATGAGCAGTTCTTC. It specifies CASRPGLAGVNEQFF.

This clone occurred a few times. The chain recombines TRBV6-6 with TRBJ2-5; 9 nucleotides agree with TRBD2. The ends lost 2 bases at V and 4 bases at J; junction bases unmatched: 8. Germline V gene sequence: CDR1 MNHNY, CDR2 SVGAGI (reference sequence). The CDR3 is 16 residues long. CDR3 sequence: CASSYRTGAGGETQYF. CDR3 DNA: TGTGCCAGCAGTTACCGGACGGGAGCGGGAGGAGAGACCCAGTACTTC.

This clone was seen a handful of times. The CDR3 DNA reads TGCGCCAGCAGCCAGGGACAGGAAGATACGCAGTATTTT. Protein sequence: CASSQGQEDTQYF. The chain has TRBV5-1 and TRBJ2-3; 8 positions agree with TRBD1. Germline loops: CDR1 SGHRS, CDR2 YFSETQ. The CDR3 contains 13 residues. With 4 bases clipped from V and 5 bases from J, the junction kept 3 bases outside the gene matches.

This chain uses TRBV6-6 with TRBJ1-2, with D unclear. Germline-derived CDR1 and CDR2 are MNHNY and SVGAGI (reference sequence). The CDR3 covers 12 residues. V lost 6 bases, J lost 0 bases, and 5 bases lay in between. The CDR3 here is CASSQTNYGYTF. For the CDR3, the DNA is TGTGCCAGCAGCCAAACTAACTATGGCTACACCTTC.

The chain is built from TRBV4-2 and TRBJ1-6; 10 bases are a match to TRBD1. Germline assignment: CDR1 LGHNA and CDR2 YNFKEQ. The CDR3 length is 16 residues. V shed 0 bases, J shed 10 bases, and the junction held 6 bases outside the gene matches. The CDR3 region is CASSQESGQGWSPLHF. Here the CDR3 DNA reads TGTGCCAGCAGCCAAGAGTCGGGACAGGGGTGGTCACCCCTCCACTTT.

The CDR3 bases are TGTGCCAGCAGCCCCCGGGACTCGGCAGATACGCAGTATTTT. Its protein is CASSPRDSADTQYF. The chain recombines TRBV7-9 with TRBJ2-3; tentative D call: TRBD2 (6 bases). Germline CDR1 SEHNR, CDR2 FQNEAQ (reference sequence). Trimming stripped 5 bases from V and 4 bases from J, with 13 bases between. The CDR3 runs 14 residues.

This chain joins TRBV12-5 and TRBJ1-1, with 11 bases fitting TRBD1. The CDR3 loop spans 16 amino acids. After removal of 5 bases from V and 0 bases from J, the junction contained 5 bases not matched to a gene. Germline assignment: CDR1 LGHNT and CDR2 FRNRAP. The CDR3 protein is CASGPGQGGLNTEAFF. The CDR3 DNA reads TGTGCTAGTGGTCCGGGACAGGGGGGTTTGAACACTGAAGCTTTCTTT.

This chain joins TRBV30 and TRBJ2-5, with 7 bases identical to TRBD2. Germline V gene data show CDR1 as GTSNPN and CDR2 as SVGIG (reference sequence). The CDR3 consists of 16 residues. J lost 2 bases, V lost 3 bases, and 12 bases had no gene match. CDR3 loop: CAWSVGWLAAQETQYF. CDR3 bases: TGTGCCTGGAGCGTCGGCTGGCTAGCGGCTCAAGAGACCCAGTACTTC.

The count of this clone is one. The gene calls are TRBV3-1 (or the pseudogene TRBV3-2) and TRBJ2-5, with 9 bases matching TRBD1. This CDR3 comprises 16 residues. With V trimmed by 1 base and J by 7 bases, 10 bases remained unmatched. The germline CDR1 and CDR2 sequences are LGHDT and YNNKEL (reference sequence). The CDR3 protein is CASSQASAGTGRTQYF. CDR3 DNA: TGTGCCAGCAGCCAAGCTTCAGCCGGGACAGGGAGGACCCAGTACTTC.